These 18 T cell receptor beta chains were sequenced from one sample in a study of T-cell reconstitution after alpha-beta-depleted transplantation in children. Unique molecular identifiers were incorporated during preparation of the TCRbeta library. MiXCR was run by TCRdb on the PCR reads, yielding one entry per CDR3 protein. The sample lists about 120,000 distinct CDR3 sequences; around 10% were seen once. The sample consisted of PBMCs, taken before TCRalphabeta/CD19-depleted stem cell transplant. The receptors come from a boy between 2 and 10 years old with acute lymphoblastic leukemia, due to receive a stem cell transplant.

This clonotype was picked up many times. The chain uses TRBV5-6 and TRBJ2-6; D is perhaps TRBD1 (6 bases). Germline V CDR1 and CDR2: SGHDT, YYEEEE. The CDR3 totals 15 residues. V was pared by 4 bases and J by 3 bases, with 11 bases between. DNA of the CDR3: TGTGCCAGCAGCCTTTACAGGGATGGGGCCAACGTCCTGACTTTC. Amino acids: CASSLYRDGANVLTF. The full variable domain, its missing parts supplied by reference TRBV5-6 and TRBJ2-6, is DAGVTQSPTHLIKTRGQQVTLRCSPKSGHDTVSWYQQALGQGPQFIFQYYEEEERQRGNFPDRFSGHQFPNYSSELNVNALLLGDSALYLCASSLYRDGANVLTFGAGSRLTVL.

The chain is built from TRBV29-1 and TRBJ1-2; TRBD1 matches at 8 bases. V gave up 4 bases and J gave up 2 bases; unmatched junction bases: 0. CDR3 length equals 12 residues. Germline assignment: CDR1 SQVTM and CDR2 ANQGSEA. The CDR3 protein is CSVGQGNYGYTF. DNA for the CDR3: TGCAGCGTTGGACAGGGGAACTATGGCTACACCTTC.

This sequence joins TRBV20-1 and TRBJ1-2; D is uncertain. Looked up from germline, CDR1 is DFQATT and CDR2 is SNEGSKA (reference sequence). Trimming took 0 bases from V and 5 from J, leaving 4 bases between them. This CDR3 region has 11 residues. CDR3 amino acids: CSARERYGYTF. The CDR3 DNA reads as TGCAGTGCTAGAGAACGGTATGGCTACACCTTC.

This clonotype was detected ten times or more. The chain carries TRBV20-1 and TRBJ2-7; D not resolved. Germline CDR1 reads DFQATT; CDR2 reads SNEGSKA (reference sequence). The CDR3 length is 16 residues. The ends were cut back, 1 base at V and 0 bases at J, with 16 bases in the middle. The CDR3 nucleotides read TGCAGTGCTAGAGGGAGAGGAGCGATCAGCTCCTACGAGCAGTACTTC. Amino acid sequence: CSARGRGAISSYEQYF.

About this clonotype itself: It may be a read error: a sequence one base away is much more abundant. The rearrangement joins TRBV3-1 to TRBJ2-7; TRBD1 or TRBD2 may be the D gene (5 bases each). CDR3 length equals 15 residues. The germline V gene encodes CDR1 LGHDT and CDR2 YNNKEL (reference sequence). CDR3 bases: TGTGCCTGCAGCCATCCGGGACGTGGACGCTCCGAGCAGTACTTC. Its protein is CACSHPGRGRSEQYF.

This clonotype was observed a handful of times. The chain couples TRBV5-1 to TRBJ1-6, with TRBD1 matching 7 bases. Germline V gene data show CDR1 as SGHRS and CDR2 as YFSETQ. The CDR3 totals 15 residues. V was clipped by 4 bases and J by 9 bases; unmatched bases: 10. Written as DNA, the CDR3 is TGCGCCAGCAGCAGAGAACAGGGGAAGGTTTCACCCCTCCACTTT. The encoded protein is CASSREQGKVSPLHF.

CDR3 residues: CASSFGSGSEDTQYF. CDR3 coding DNA: TGCGCCAGCAGCTTCGGTAGCGGGAGCGAAGATACGCAGTATTTT. The rearrangement uses TRBV5-1 and TRBJ2-3, with TRBD2 matching 9 bases. Germline V gene sequence: CDR1 SGHRS, CDR2 YFSETQ. This CDR3 comprises 15 residues. After removal of 2 bases from V and 5 bases from J, the junction contained 6 bases not matched to a gene.

The CDR3 DNA reads as TGTGCCAGCAGTTCCAGACTAGCGGGAGGGAGTATGGGGCAGTTCTTC. It is translated as CASSSRLAGGSMGQFF. The chain is built from TRBV12-3 or TRBV12-4 and TRBJ2-1; 14 bases agree with TRBD2. The V gene end was trimmed by 4 bases and the J gene end by 12 bases; junction bases not matched to a gene: 11. This CDR3 has 16 residues.

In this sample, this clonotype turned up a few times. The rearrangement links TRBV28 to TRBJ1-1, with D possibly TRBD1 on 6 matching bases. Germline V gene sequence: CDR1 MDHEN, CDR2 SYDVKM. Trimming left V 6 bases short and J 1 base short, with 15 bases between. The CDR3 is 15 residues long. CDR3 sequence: CASSRNWGRNTEAFF. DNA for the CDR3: TGTGCCAGCAGCCGAAATTGGGGGCGGAACACTGAAGCTTTCTTT.

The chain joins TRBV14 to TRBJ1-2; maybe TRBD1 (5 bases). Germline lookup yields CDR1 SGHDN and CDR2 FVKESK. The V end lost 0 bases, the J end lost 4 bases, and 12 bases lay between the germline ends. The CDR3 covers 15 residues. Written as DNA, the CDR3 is TGTGCCAGCAGCCAAGACAGGATCGGGGGCTATGGCTACACCTTC. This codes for CASSQDRIGGYGYTF. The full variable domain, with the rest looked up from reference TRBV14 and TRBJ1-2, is EAGVTQFPSHSVIEKGQTVTLRCDPISGHDNLYWYRRVMGKEIKFLLHFVKESKQDESGMPNNRFLAERTGGTYSTLKVQPAELEDSGVYFCASSQDRIGGYGYTFGSGTRLTVV.

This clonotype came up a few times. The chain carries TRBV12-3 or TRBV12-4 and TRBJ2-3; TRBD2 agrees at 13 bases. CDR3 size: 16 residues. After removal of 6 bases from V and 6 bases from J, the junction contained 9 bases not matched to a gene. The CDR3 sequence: CASSLVGLAGEDTQYF. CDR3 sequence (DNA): TGTGCCAGCAGCCTTGTCGGACTAGCGGGAGAGGATACGCAGTATTTT.

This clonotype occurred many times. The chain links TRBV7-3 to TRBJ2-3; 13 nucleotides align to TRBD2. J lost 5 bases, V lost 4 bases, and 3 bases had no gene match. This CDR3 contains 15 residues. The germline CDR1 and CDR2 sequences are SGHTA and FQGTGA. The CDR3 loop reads CASSWTSGSGDTQYF. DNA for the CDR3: TGTGCCAGCAGCTGGACTAGCGGGAGTGGAGATACGCAGTATTTT.

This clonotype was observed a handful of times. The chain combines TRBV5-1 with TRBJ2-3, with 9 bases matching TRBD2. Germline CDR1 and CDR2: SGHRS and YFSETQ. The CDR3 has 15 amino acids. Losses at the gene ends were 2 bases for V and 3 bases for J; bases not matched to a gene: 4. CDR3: CASSFVAGETDTQYF. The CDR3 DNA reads TGCGCCAGCAGCTTCGTAGCGGGAGAAACAGATACGCAGTATTTT.

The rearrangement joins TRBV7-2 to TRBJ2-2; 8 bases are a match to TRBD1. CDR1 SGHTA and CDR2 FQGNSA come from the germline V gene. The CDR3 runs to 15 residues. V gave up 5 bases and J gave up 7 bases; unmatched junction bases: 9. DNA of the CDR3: TGTGCCAGCAGCCCGAGGACAGGGAGGAACGGGGAGCTGTTTTTT. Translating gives CASSPRTGRNGELFF.

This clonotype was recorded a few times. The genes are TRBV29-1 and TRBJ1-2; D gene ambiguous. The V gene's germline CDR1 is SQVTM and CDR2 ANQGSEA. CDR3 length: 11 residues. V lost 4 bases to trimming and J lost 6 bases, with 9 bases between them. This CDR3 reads CSVVRGNGYTF. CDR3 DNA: TGCAGCGTTGTGAGAGGAAATGGCTACACCTTC.

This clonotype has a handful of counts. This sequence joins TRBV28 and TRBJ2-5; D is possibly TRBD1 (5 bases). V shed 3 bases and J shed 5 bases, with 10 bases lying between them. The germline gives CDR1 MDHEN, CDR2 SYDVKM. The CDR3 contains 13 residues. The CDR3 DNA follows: TGTGCCAGCAGTTTGGCAGGGTTCGAGACCCAGTACTTC. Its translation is CASSLAGFETQYF. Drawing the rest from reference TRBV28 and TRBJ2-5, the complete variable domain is DVKVTQSSRYLVKRTGEKVFLECVQDMDHENMFWYRQDPGLGLRLIYFSYDVKMKEKGDIPEGYSVSREKKERFSLILESASTNQTSMYLCASSLAGFETQYFGPGTRLLVL.

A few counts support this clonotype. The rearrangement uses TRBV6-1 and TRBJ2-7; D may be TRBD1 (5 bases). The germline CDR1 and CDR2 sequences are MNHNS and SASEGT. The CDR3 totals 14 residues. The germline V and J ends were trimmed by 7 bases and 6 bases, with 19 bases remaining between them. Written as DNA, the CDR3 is TGTGCCAGCAACCTACCGGGCCCCCAGGGCGAGCAGTACTTC. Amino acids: CASNLPGPQGEQYF.

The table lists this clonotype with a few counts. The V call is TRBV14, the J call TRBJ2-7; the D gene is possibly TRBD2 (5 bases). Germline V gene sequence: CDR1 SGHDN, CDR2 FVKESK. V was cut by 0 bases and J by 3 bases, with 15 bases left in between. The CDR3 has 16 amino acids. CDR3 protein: CASSQEGYGIFYEQYF. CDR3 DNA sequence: TGTGCCAGCAGCCAAGAAGGGTACGGGATTTTCTACGAGCAGTACTTC.